The sequence of this TCR beta chain was determined in a study of cytomegalovirus exposure and HLA in healthy donors. Across the whole study: Earlier sequencing of 150 million to 200 million T cells yielded nearly 120 million unique TCR beta sequences. Study-level results: Later work found that TCR association rates differed between HLA loci; DRB1 had the most and HLA-C the fewest.

Though probably carrying unrecorded immune exposures, donors were nominally healthy at sampling. This clone occurred a few times. Its antigen is undetermined. The study ran its PCR with 60 Vbeta and 13 Jbeta primers. TCRdb's table, derived via immunoSEQ multiplex PCR, lists solely in-frame clones and lacks some. The sample contains about 150,000 clones, about 74% of which appear only once. The V and J ends lost 5 bases and 6 bases, in that order; junction bases with no gene match: 9. Germline lookup yields CDR1 SGHTA and CDR2 FQGNSA. The CDR3 has 15 residues. This sequence originates from a man younger than 30 in good health and CMV-seropositive. The sequencing input was PBMCs. This chain links TRBV7-2 with TRBJ2-7, with 11 bases that match TRBD1. The CDR3 coding sequence is TGTGCCAGCAGCATCGCGGACAGGGGGCGTAGCGAGCAGTACTTC. Its protein is CASSIADRGRSEQYF.